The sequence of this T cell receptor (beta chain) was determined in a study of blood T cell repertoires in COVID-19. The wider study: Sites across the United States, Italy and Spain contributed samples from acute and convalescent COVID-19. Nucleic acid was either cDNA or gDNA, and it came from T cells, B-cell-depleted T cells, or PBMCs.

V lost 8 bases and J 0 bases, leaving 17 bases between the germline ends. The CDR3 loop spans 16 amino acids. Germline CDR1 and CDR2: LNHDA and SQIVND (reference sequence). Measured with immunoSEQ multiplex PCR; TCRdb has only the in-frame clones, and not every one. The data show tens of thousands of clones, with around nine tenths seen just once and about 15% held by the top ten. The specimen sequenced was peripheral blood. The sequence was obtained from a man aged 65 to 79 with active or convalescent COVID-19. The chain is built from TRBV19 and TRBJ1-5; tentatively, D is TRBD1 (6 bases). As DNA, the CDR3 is TGTGCCAGTTGCGACAGGTCGACGTATAGCAATCAGCCCCAGCATTTT. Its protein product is CASCDRSTYSNQPQHF.